This TCR beta chain was documented in a study of T cells in Graves' hyperthyroidism and ophthalmopathy (dated by TCRdb to the late 2010s). Background on the whole study: Peripheral blood was collected at initial diagnosis, before any treatment. After blood sampling, hyperthyroidism patients were treated with methimazole at a starting dose of 30 mg daily, and ophthalmopathy patients were treated with high-dose intravenous methylprednisolone. A discovery cohort of fewer than 110 patients, approximately 45 with Graves' ophthalmopathy and about 60 with stable Graves' hyperthyroidism, was used to find distinguishing TCR V-J signatures. TCR Vbeta CDR3 sequencing of 135 peripheral blood samples (over 40 ophthalmopathy, over 70 hyperthyroidism and approximately 17 progressor patients) is reported in the paper. The approximately 90 discovery patients were divided at random into training and test sets in a 7:3 ratio. In addition, the study compared T-cell repertoires in thyroid tissue and in blood from several Graves' hyperthyroidism patients. An independent validation cohort of some 18 hyperthyroidism patients and approximately 17 patients who later progressed to ophthalmopathy tested prospective prediction of ophthalmopathy. Summary of the overall study and its limitations: Ophthalmopathy was separated from stable hyperthyroidism by a 13 V-J signature model, with over 85% sensitivity and 81% to 83% specificity obtained in cross-validation and 80%/75% obtained in testing. Sample size was not statistically predetermined, and investigators were not blinded to group allocation. In validation, the model predicted progression to ophthalmopathy with around 71% sensitivity and roughly 75% specificity, a median of around six months before onset. Most expanded thyroid clonotypes (frequency above 0.001) were also detected in blood, a finding suggesting that blood repertoires may reflect thyroid immune responses.

The hyperthyroidism patients were between 18 and 65 years old and newly diagnosed, with a disease duration of less than 2 months. The study excluded patients with uncontrolled infections, other autoimmune diseases, pregnancy or lactation. Diagnoses relied on clinical symptoms, serum thyroxine and TRAb, thyroid ultrasound and orbital computed tomography. Blood from progressor patients was collected at the time of first diagnosis with hyperthyroidism, before any ophthalmopathy symptoms had appeared. Ficoll-Paque density gradient centrifugation was used to isolate PBMCs from about 9 ml of fresh peripheral blood. Progressor patients were defined as those initially diagnosed with Graves' hyperthyroidism in whom ophthalmopathy developed during follow-up. Trizol reagent was used to extract total RNA, and RNA quality was then checked on an Agilent 2100 Bioanalyzer. The TCR beta CDR3 regions were amplified from RNA transcripts. For the first round of RT-PCR on the TCR CDR3, the HTBI primer set was used together with the Qiagen OneStep RT-PCR kit. A second multiplex PCR round built the libraries, followed by size selection and purification. The libraries were sequenced on an Illumina HiSeq2000 using paired-end 100 bp reads. Per the authors' processing: SOAPnuke was used to process the raw data, with reads discarded if the reads contained adapters or uncalled bases, had a mean Phred below 15, or lacked an exact constant-primer or identifier match. High-quality paired reads were merged using COPE v1.2.5, and each unique nucleotide sequence was defined as a clonotype. Clonotypes were aligned to IMGT TRBV, TRBD and TRBJ reference segments using MiTCR v1.1. The analysis included only V-J combinations with a frequency above 0.0001, which together covered 99% to 99.2% of the repertoires. A TCS score was defined as the ratio between F50 (clonal expansion) and ExV (chaos), using BLOSUM62-based TCRdist between CDR3 peptides within each V-J. Welch's t-statistics and random forest reduced 500 to 650 V-J features to some 14, which were used in a naive Bayes classifier (R e1071). In-frame beta chains were kept once TCRdb had trimmed the public reads at Q25 with fastp and called clones with MiXCR. Rows with a matching CDR3 protein are joined into one entry that keeps the most common DNA and genes. The V and J calls here are based on TCRdb, not the publication. Recorded for this sample are about 300,000 distinct CDR3 sequences; about 14% of them occurred a single time. Approximately 8.6% of the sample goes to the ten largest clones.

The V end loses 3 bases and the J end loses 2 bases, and a stretch of 3 bases separates them. In the germline V gene, CDR1 corresponds to MGHRA and CDR2 to YSYEKL. The CDR3 has 12 amino acids, counting the end cysteine and phenylalanine. Of all the DNA, just the CDR3 is kept, 36 bases in frame from base 1. This clonotype was counted ten times or more. The target of this receptor is not known. Per-base qualities were not stored, and no clone one base away is much larger. The chain is encoded by TRBV4-1 joined to TRBJ2-3; no D gene call is confident. The receptor was isolated from a woman between 25 and 40 years old with Graves' hyperthyroidism that later progressed to Graves' ophthalmopathy. Sequenced sample: blood. This receptor has the CDR3 CASSQATDTQYF. The bases read TGCGCCAGCAGCCAGGCCACAGATACGCAGTATTTT.